The sequence of this T cell receptor beta chain was determined in a study of blood T cell repertoires in COVID-19. Looking at the study overall: COVID-19 samples, acute and convalescent, were from the United States, Italy and Spain. The analysed material was cDNA or gDNA that came from T cells, B-cell-depleted T cells, or PBMCs.

V lost 5 bases, J lost 5 bases, and 6 bases lay in between. The CDR3 is 11 residues long. As processed by the authors: Estimates of nucleated cell counts were drawn from the amplification of reference gene primers. Profiled with immunoSEQ multiplex PCR; TCRdb holds only in-frame clones, not every one. For V, J and clone size, that table is used; D and trimming come from the DNA. Among approximately 66,000 clones, around 87% were seen once, and the ten largest hold roughly 7.2%. The chain carries TRBV12-3 or TRBV12-4 and TRBJ1-2; the D is unclear. The TCR sequence derives from a man aged 55-75 years with acute or convalescent COVID-19. The sample taken for sequencing was peripheral blood. CDR3 sequence: CASSAVYGYTF. The CDR3 nucleotides read TGTGCCAGCAGTGCGGTATATGGCTACACCTTC.